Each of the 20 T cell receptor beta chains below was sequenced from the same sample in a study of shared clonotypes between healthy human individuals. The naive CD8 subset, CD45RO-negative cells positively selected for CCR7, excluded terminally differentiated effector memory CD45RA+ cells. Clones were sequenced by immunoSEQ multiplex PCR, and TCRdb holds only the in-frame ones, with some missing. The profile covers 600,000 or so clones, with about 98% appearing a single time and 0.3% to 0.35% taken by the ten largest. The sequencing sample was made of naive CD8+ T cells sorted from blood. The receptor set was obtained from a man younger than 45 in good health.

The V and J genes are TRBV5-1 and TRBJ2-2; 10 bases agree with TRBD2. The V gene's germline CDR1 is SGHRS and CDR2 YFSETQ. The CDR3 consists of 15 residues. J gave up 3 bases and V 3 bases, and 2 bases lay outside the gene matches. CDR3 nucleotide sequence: TGCGCCAGCAGCTCTCTAGCGGGGGACACCGGGGAGCTGTTTTTT. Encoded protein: CASSSLAGDTGELFF.

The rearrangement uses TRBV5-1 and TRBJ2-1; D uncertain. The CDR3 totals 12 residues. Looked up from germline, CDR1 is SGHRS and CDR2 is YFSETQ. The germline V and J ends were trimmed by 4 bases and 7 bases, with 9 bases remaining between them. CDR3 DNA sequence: TGCGCCAGCAGCCGTACTATAAATGAGCAGTTCTTC. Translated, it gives CASSRTINEQFF.

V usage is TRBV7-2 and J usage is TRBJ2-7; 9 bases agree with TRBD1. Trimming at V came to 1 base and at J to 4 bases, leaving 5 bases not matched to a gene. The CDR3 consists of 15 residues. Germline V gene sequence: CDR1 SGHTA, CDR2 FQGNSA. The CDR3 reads CASSLVLTGGYEQYF. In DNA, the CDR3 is TGTGCCAGCAGCTTAGTACTGACAGGGGGGTACGAGCAGTACTTC.

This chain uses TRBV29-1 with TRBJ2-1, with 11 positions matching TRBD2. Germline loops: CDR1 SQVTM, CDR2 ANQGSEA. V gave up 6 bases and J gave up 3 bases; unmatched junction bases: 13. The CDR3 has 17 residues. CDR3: CSVEGVAGGPDYNEQFF. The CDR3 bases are TGCAGCGTCGAGGGGGTAGCGGGAGGGCCGGACTACAATGAGCAGTTCTTC.

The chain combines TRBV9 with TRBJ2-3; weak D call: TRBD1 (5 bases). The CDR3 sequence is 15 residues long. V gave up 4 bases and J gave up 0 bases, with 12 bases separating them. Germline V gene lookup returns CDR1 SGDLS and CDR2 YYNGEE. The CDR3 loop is CASSPTDFSTDTQYF. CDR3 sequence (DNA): TGTGCCAGCAGCCCGACAGACTTTAGCACAGATACGCAGTATTTT. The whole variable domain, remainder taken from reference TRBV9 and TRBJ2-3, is DSGVTQTPKHLITATGQRVTLRCSPRSGDLSVYWYQQSLDQGLQFLIQYYNGEERAKGNILERFSAQQFPDLHSELNLSSLELGDSALYFCASSPTDFSTDTQYFGPGTRLTVL.

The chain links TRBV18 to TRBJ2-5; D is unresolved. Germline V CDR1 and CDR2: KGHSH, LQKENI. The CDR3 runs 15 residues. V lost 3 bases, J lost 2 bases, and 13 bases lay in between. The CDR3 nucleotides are TGTGCCAGCTCACCCCTAGTTAACGGGCAAGAGACCCAGTACTTC. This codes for CASSPLVNGQETQYF.

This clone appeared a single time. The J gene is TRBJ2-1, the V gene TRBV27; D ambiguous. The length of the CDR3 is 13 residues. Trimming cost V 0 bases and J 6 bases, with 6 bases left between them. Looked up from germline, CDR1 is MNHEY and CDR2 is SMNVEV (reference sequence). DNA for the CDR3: TGTGCCAGCAGTTTATCCTTCCCCAATGAGCAGTTCTTC. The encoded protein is CASSLSFPNEQFF.

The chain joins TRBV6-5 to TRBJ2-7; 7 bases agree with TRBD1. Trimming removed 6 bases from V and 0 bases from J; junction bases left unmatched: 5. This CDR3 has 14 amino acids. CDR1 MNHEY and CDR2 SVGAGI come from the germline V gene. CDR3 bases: TGTGCCAGCAGCCCAACAGGGGACTCCTACGAGCAGTACTTC. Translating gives CASSPTGDSYEQYF.

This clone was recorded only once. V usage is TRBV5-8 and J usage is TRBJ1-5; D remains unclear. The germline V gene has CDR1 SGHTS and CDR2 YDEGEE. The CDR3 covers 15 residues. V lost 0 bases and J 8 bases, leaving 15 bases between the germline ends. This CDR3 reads CASSLVWTFEKPQHF. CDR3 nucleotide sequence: TGTGCCAGCAGCTTGGTGTGGACTTTTGAAAAGCCCCAGCATTTT.

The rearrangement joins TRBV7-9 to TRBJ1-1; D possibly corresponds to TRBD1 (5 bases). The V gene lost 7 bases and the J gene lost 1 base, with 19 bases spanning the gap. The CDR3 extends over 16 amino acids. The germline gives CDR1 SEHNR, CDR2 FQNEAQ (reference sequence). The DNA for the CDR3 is TGTGCCAGCATCCCACGGGGAGGGGAGTCGAACACTGAAGCTTTCTTT. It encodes CASIPRGGESNTEAFF.

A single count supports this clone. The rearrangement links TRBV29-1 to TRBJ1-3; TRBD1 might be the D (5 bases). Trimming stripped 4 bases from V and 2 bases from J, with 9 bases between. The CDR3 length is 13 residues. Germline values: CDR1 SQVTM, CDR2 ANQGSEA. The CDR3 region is CSVVSGPGNTIYF. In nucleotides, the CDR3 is TGCAGCGTTGTATCGGGGCCTGGAAACACCATATATTTT.

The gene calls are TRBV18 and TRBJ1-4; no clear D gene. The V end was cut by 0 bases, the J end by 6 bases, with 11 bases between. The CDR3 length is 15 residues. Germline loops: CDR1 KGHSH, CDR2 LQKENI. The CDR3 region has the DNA TGTGCCAGCTCACCACCGGGAGGGAGTCATGAAAAACTGTTTTTT. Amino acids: CASSPPGGSHEKLFF.

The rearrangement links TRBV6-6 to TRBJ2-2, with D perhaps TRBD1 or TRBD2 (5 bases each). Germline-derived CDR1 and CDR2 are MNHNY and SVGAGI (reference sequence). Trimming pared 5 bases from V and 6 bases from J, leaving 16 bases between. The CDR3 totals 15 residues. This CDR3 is CASSATGTLPGELFF. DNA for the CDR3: TGTGCCAGCAGTGCGACCGGGACCCTCCCCGGGGAGCTGTTTTTT.

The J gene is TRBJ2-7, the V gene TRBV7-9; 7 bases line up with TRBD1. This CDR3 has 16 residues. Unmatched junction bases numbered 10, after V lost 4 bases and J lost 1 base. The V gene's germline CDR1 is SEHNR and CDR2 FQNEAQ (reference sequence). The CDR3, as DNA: TGTGCCAGCAGCTCACTCAGGGACAGCCTATCCTACGAGCAGTACTTC. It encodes CASSSLRDSLSYEQYF. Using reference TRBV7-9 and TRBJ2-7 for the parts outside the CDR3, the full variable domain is DTGVSQNPRHKITKRGQNVTFRCDPISEHNRLYWYRQTLGQGPEFLTYFQNEAQLEKSRLLSDRFSAERPKGSFSTLEIQRTEQGDSAMYLCASSSLRDSLSYEQYFGPGTRLTVT.

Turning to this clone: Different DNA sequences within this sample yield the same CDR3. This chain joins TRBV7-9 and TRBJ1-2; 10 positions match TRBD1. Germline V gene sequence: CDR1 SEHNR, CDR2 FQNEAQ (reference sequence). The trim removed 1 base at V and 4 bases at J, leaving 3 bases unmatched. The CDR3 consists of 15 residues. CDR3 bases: TGTGCCAGCAGCTTAGGGACAGGGGGTTTCTATGGCTACACCTTC. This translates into CASSLGTGGFYGYTF.

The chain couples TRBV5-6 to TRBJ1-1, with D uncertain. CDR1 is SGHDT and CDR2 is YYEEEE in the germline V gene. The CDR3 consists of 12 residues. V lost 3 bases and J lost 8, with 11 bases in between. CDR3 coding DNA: TGTGCCAGCAGCTCGAGGGAGTTGGAAGCTTTCTTT. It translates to CASSSRELEAFF.

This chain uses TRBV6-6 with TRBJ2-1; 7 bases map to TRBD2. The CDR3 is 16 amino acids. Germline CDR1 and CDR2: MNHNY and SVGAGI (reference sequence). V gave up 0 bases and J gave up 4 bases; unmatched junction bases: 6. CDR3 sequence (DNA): TGTGCCAGCAGTTACTCGAGGGACTACAGATACAATGAGCAGTTCTTC. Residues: CASSYSRDYRYNEQFF.

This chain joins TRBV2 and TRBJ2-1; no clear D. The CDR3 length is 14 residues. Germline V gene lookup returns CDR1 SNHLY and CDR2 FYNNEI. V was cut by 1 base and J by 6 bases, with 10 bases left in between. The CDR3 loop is CASSEGWYRNEQFF. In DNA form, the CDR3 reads TGTGCCAGCAGTGAAGGGTGGTACCGCAATGAGCAGTTCTTC.

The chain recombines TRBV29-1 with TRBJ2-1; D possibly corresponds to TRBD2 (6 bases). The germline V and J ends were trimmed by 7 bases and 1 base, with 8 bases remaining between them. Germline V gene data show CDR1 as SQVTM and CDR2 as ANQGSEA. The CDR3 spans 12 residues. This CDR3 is CSGGRSYNEQFF. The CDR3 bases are TGCAGCGGGGGGAGGTCCTACAATGAGCAGTTCTTC.

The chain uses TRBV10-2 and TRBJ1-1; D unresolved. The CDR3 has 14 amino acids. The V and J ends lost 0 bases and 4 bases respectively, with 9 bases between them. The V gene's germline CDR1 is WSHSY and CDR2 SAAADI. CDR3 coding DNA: TGCGCCAGCAGTGAGTCTTGGGAGGGCACTGAAGCTTTCTTT. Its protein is CASSESWEGTEAFF.